The 20 T cell receptor beta chains given below trace back to one sample, sequenced in a study of monozygotic twins with inflammatory bowel disease. TCRdb processed the 5' RACE reads again and assigns one entry to each CDR3 protein, with no DNA. This sample carries about 160,000 distinct CDR3 sequences, with approximately 2.4% going to the ten biggest clones. The sequenced sample was blood. Source of these receptors: a human donor with ulcerative colitis or Crohn's disease, or a healthy co-twin of an affected twin (not recorded which).

V and J are TRBV11-3 and TRBJ2-7. The CDR3 contains 14 residues. CDR1 SGHNT and CDR2 YENEEA come from the germline V gene. This chain's CDR3 is CASSLDGDTYEQYF.

The rearrangement uses TRBV28 and TRBJ2-6. Per the germline V gene, CDR1 is MDHEN and CDR2 is SYDVKM. The CDR3 extends over 12 amino acids. The CDR3 region is CATFSGANVLTF.

The chain links TRBV4-3 to TRBJ1-4; checking the TCRdb D call of TRBD1 is not possible without DNA. Germline values: CDR1 LGHNA, CDR2 YSLEER. The CDR3 totals 15 residues. This chain's CDR3 is CASSRGQGDNEKLFF.

The genes are TRBV9 and TRBJ2-2. The CDR3 length is 12 residues. CDR1 SGDLS and CDR2 YYNGEE come from the germline V gene. This CDR3 reads CASSIGAGELFF.

The chain's CDR3 is CSANRDRASYEQYF. The chain has TRBV20-1 and TRBJ2-7; the D call of TRBD1 rests on TCRdb alone, since no DNA is present to check it. There are 14 residues in the CDR3. Germline CDR1 DFQATT, CDR2 SNEGSKA (reference sequence).

The chain employs TRBV9 and TRBJ1-6; the D call of TRBD1 rests on TCRdb alone, since no DNA is present to check it. The CDR3 has 14 amino acids. The germline gives CDR1 SGDLS, CDR2 YYNGEE. CDR3 sequence: CASSITGGPSPLHF.

The chain couples TRBV5-1 to TRBJ1-1. CDR3 length equals 14 residues. Germline CDR1 is SGHRS and CDR2 is YFSETQ. CDR3: CASSLAVGNTEAFF.

This sequence joins TRBV6-5 and TRBJ1-5; absent DNA, TCRdb's TRBD1 call cannot be checked. In germline, CDR1 is MNHEY, CDR2 SVGAGI. The CDR3 loop spans 13 amino acids. The CDR3 protein is CASSWDRDQPQHF.

The V and J genes are TRBV25-1 and TRBJ1-2. The CDR3 has 12 residues. Germline V gene lookup returns CDR1 MGHDK and CDR2 SYGVNS. The CDR3 loop reads CASSDGRYGYTF.

The V gene is TRBV11-2, the J gene TRBJ1-2; checking the TCRdb D call of TRBD1 is not possible without DNA. Germline V gene sequence: CDR1 SGHAT, CDR2 FQNNGV. The CDR3 runs to 14 residues. The CDR3 spells CASSEGGHSYGYTF.

The V and J genes are TRBV5-1 and TRBJ2-2; without DNA, the TCRdb call of TRBD2 cannot be checked. There are 16 residues in the CDR3. Germline values: CDR1 SGHRS, CDR2 YFSETQ. The CDR3 here is CASSFRLAGPTGELFF.

CDR3: CASKNQETQYF. The genes are TRBV28 and TRBJ2-5. Germline CDR1 reads MDHEN; CDR2 reads SYDVKM. The CDR3 totals 11 residues.

The chain links TRBV12-3 or TRBV12-4 to TRBJ1-1; TCRdb's D gene call, TRBD1, goes unchecked for lack of DNA. This CDR3 spans 12 amino acids. The CDR3: CASSSQGIEAFF.

This rearrangement joins TRBV3-1 to TRBJ2-1; the D gene TCRdb calls, TRBD2, cannot be checked with no DNA. The CDR3 loop spans 14 amino acids. Germline V CDR1 and CDR2: LGHDT, YNNKEL (reference sequence). The CDR3: CASSHGSGGEDQFF.

This rearrangement joins TRBV20-1 to TRBJ2-5; TCRdb indicates TRBD2, and absent DNA this call remains unverified. Germline V gives CDR1 DFQATT, CDR2 SNEGSKA (reference sequence). This CDR3 is built from 14 residues. The CDR3 reads CSVGLAGGPETQYF.

The genes are TRBV29-1 and TRBJ2-7. The CDR3 runs 12 residues. Germline V gene lookup returns CDR1 SQVTM and CDR2 ANQGSEA. This CDR3 reads CSVHLTTYEQYF.

The chain combines TRBV12-5 with TRBJ2-1; TCRdb gives TRBD2 as the D gene, but with no DNA this cannot be confirmed. From germline, CDR1 is LGHNT and CDR2 FRNRAP. This CDR3 is 14 amino acids long. CDR3 amino acids: CASALKALYNEQFF.

The chain employs TRBV2 and TRBJ2-1; TCRdb lists TRBD1, though no DNA is available to test this call. The CDR3 loop spans 16 amino acids. Germline CDR1 SNHLY, CDR2 FYNNEI. This chain's CDR3 is CASSARGLSSYNEQFF.

The chain couples TRBV14 to TRBJ1-2; the D call from TCRdb, TRBD1, cannot be confirmed without DNA. Germline CDR1 SGHDN, CDR2 FVKESK. The CDR3 length is 16 residues. This CDR3 reads CASSQGPGSGAYGYTF.

J is TRBJ1-1 and V is TRBV3-1; TCRdb returns TRBD1, unconfirmable since there is no DNA. The germline V gene encodes CDR1 LGHDT and CDR2 YNNKEL (reference sequence). The CDR3 length is 14 residues. CDR3 protein: CASSHGTVFAEAFF.